The 21 T cell receptor beta chains listed next were all sequenced from one sample in a study of blood T cell repertoires in COVID-19. Data came from immunoSEQ multiplex PCR; TCRdb stores just in-frame clones and leaves some out. The data contain approximately 250,000 clones, around 84% of them seen just once; the ten biggest clones take up about 5.2%. Source material: peripheral blood. These receptors were obtained from a woman in her sixties or seventies with COVID-19, enrolled during active disease.

In this sample, this clone turned up a few times. This chain links TRBV7-9 with TRBJ2-2, with 11 bases fitting TRBD2. The germline V gene encodes CDR1 SEHNR and CDR2 FQNEAQ (reference sequence). After removal of 4 bases from V and 5 bases from J, the junction contained 12 bases not matched to a gene. This CDR3 is built from 18 residues. CDR3 sequence reads: CASSSGTSGEAPTGELFF. The CDR3 DNA sequence: TGTGCCAGCAGCTCCGGGACTAGCGGAGAGGCCCCGACCGGGGAGCTGTTTTTT.

The chain employs TRBV12-3 or TRBV12-4 and TRBJ1-2, with 8 positions matching TRBD1. V lost 4 bases, J lost 8 bases, and 6 bases stayed unmatched. This CDR3 is 13 amino acids long. This chain's CDR3 is CASSSGTGTGYTF. The CDR3 bases are TGTGCCAGCAGTTCCGGGACAGGAACAGGCTACACCTTC.

This rearrangement joins TRBV28 to TRBJ1-5, with D maybe TRBD1 (6 bases). V lost 6 bases, J lost 3 bases, and 12 bases lay in between. The germline CDR1 and CDR2 sequences are MDHEN and SYDVKM. The CDR3 runs to 14 residues. The CDR3 nucleotides read TGTGCCAGCAGACATGGACAGCTCAATCAGCCCCAGCATTTT. Translated, it gives CASRHGQLNQPQHF.

The CDR3 sequence: CASSSTSVPQTSRETQYF. CDR3 nucleotides: TGTGCCAGCAGTTCGACTTCGGTCCCCCAAACCTCCCGGGAGACCCAGTACTTC. The gene calls are TRBV27 and TRBJ2-5; D remains unclear. V gave up 4 bases and J gave up 5 bases, with 26 bases separating them. The V gene's germline CDR1 is MNHEY and CDR2 SMNVEV (reference sequence). This CDR3 has 18 amino acids.

The rearrangement uses TRBV3-1 (or the pseudogene TRBV3-2) and TRBJ2-2, with 9 bases identical to TRBD2. The length of the CDR3 is 16 residues. From germline, CDR1 is LGHDT and CDR2 YNNKEL (reference sequence). V gave up 1 base and J gave up 6 bases; unmatched junction bases: 6. Here the CDR3 DNA reads TGTGCCAGCAGCCAAGGGCGCGGGAGGGCGGCCGGGGAGCTGTTTTTT. Translated, it gives CASSQGRGRAAGELFF.

This clone was seen just once. The CDR3 DNA is TGCGCCAGCAGCCAAGATGCTGCAGGGATAAGGACCAATGAGCAGTTCTTC. It yields the protein CASSQDAAGIRTNEQFF. The V gene is TRBV4-1, the J gene TRBJ2-1; D is possibly TRBD1 (5 bases). V was trimmed by 0 bases and J by 6 bases, leaving 18 bases between them. From germline, CDR1 is MGHRA and CDR2 YSYEKL. This CDR3 has 17 amino acids.

The chain links TRBV2 to TRBJ1-2, with D perhaps TRBD1 (6 bases). CDR3 length: 13 amino acids. V was clipped by 6 bases and J by 6 bases, with 14 bases between them. The germline CDR1 and CDR2 sequences are SNHLY and FYNNEI. CDR3 residues: CASRMTGGNGYTF. The DNA for the CDR3 is TGTGCCAGCAGGATGACAGGAGGTAATGGCTACACCTTC.

The chain combines TRBV28 with TRBJ1-1; possibly TRBD1 for D (6 bases). CDR3 size: 13 residues. V lost 3 bases to trimming and J lost 4 bases, with 9 bases between them. Germline CDR1 reads MDHEN; CDR2 reads SYDVKM. Written as DNA, the CDR3 is TGTGCCAGCAGTTTGGTAGGGGGCACTGAAGCTTTCTTT. It yields the protein CASSLVGGTEAFF.

DNA for the CDR3: TGTGCCAGCGACCAAACAGGGACCTATGGCTACACCTTC. This sequence encodes CASDQTGTYGYTF. The chain couples TRBV28 to TRBJ1-2; D is possibly TRBD1 (6 bases). Germline values: CDR1 MDHEN, CDR2 SYDVKM. The CDR3 contains 13 residues. V lost 8 bases and J lost 4, with 14 bases in between.

The chain combines TRBV11-3 with TRBJ2-1; 9 nucleotides match TRBD2. The CDR3 runs to 15 residues. Germline assignment: CDR1 SGHNT and CDR2 YENEEA. V shed 4 bases and J 5 bases; nucleotides not matched to a gene: 6. CDR3 protein: CASSYSASGNNEQFF. CDR3 nucleotide sequence: TGTGCCAGCAGCTACTCGGCTAGCGGGAACAATGAGCAGTTCTTC.

The rearrangement links TRBV5-1 to TRBJ2-5; TRBD1 matches 8 bases. The CDR3 spans 13 residues. The germline V gene has CDR1 SGHRS and CDR2 YFSETQ. V lost 3 bases, J lost 4 bases, and 2 bases stayed unmatched. CDR3 amino acids: CASSWDRRETQYF. The DNA for the CDR3 is TGCGCCAGCAGCTGGGACAGGAGAGAGACCCAGTACTTC.

The V and J genes are TRBV10-1 and TRBJ2-5, with D hard to call. The length of the CDR3 is 11 residues. Trimming cost V 6 bases and J 4 bases, with 6 bases left between them. The V gene's germline CDR1 is WNHNN and CDR2 SYGVQD (reference sequence). The CDR3 spells CASSHGETQYF. The CDR3 region has the DNA TGCGCCAGCAGCCACGGAGAGACCCAGTACTTC.

Only one count was recorded for this clone. The chain couples TRBV7-2 to TRBJ2-1, with TRBD2 as a possible D gene (6 bases). The CDR3 consists of 15 residues. Trimming shortened V by 5 bases and J by 0 bases, and 11 bases separated the two germline ends. CDR1 and CDR2 from the germline V gene are SGHTA and FQGNSA. The DNA for the CDR3 is TGTGCCAGCAGCCTTAGCGGCAACTCCTACAATGAGCAGTTCTTC. The encoded protein is CASSLSGNSYNEQFF.

The rearrangement links TRBV7-2 to TRBJ2-7; 9 bases align to TRBD1. V was pared by 5 bases and J by 0 bases, with 2 bases of the junction left unmatched. The CDR3 runs 14 residues. The germline gives CDR1 SGHTA, CDR2 FQGNSA. The chain's CDR3 is CASSRDRASYEQYF. CDR3 nucleotide sequence: TGTGCCAGCAGCCGGGACAGGGCCTCCTACGAGCAGTACTTC.

In its sample, this clone was seen a few times. The chain is built from TRBV11-3 and TRBJ2-1; 7 bases fit TRBD1. J gave up 9 bases and V 5 bases, and 13 bases lay outside the gene matches. The CDR3 is made up of 15 amino acids. The germline gives CDR1 SGHNT, CDR2 YENEEA. The CDR3: CASSPGRQGFGEQFF. The CDR3 region has the DNA TGTGCCAGCAGCCCAGGTCGACAGGGCTTCGGTGAGCAGTTCTTC.

The genes are TRBV30 and TRBJ1-5, with 8 bases fitting TRBD1. CDR1 GTSNPN and CDR2 SVGIG come from the germline V gene (reference sequence). The V and J ends lost 5 bases and 3 bases, in that order; junction bases with no gene match: 6. The CDR3 sequence is 14 residues long. The CDR3 DNA sequence: TGTGCCTGGGGACAGGGCGGGGACAATCAGCCCCAGCATTTT. This codes for CAWGQGGDNQPQHF. The full variable domain, rest sourced from reference TRBV30 and TRBJ1-5, is SQTIHQWPATLVQPVGSPLSLECTVEGTSNPNLYWYRQAAGRGLQLLFYSVGIGQISSEVPQNLSASRPQDRQFILSSKKLLLSDSGFYLCAWGQGGDNQPQHFGDGTRLSIL.

This clone was detected once. J is TRBJ1-4 and V is TRBV11-2; 7 bases are a match to TRBD1. V was pared by 5 bases and J by 5 bases, with 2 bases of the junction left unmatched. The CDR3 sequence is 13 residues long. Per germline, CDR1 SGHAT and CDR2 FQNNGV. CDR3 residues: CASSADRNEKLFF. CDR3 DNA sequence: TGTGCCAGCAGCGCGGACAGGAATGAAAAACTGTTTTTT.

This sequence joins TRBV5-1 and TRBJ1-1; 12 bases are a match to TRBD1. The J segment lost 4 bases and the V segment lost 1 base, leaving 5 bases of the junction unmatched. Per germline, CDR1 SGHRS and CDR2 YFSETQ. This CDR3 region has 16 residues. CDR3 region: CASSLLSGQGATEAFF. CDR3 DNA: TGCGCCAGCAGCTTGCTATCGGGACAGGGGGCCACTGAAGCTTTCTTT.

This chain connects TRBV29-1 to TRBJ2-2; a possible D gene is TRBD2 (7 bases). Germline V lookup: CDR1 SQVTM, CDR2 ANQGSEA. Between the trimmed V and J ends, which lost 6 bases and 1 base, there was a span of 15 bases. This CDR3 has 15 residues. In DNA form, the CDR3 reads TGCAGCGTGGGAGGGGGAACTGGGAACACCGGGGAGCTGTTTTTT. This sequence encodes CSVGGGTGNTGELFF.

J is TRBJ2-1 and V is TRBV28; D not certain. The CDR3 spans 12 residues. Germline assignment: CDR1 MDHEN and CDR2 SYDVKM. V shed 6 bases and J shed 3 bases, with 6 bases lying between them. In nucleotides, the CDR3 is TGTGCCAGCAGGGGCAACTACAATGAGCAGTTCTTC. This codes for CASRGNYNEQFF.

V gene TRBV27 combines with J gene TRBJ2-7; D might be TRBD2 (7 bases). V gave up 0 bases and J gave up 3 bases, with 15 bases separating them. The CDR3 length is 16 residues. Per germline, CDR1 MNHEY and CDR2 SMNVEV (reference sequence). The CDR3 DNA sequence: TGTGCCAGCAGTTTATCGTGGAGGGGGGGAAGCTACGAGCAGTACTTC. Its protein is CASSLSWRGGSYEQYF.